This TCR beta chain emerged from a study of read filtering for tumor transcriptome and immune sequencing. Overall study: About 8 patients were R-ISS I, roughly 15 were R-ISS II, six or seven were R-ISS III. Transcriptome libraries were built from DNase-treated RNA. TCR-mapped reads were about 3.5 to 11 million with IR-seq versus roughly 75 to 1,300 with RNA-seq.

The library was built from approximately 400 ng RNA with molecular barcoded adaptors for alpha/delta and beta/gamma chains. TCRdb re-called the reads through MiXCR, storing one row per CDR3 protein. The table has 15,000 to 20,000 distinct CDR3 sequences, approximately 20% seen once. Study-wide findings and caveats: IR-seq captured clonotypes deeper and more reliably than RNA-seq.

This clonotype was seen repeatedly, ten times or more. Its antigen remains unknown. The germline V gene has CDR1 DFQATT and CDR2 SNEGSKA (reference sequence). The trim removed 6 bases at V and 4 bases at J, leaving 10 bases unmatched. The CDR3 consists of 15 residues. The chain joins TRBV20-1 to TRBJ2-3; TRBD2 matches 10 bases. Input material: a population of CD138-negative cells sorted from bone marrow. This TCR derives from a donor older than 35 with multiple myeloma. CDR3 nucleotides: TGCAGTGCGGTCCTGGCTAGCGGGAGCGCAGATACGCAGTATTTT. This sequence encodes CSAVLASGSADTQYF.